This TCR beta chain is from a study of cytomegalovirus exposure and HLA in healthy donors. Assay: immunoSEQ multiplex PCR; the TCRdb copy retains only in-frame clones and omits some. The sample gives 200,000 to 250,000 clones, approximately 86% of which show up once; 2.9% is in the top ten. General study points: In vitro confirmation showed three CMV-associated chains to be CMV antigen specific.

The V and J ends lost 5 bases and 4 bases, in that order; junction bases with no gene match: 8. Germline V gives CDR1 MDHEN, CDR2 SYDVKM. This CDR3 is built from 15 residues. The count of this clone is one. Antigen specificity is unknown. The V gene is TRBV28, the J gene TRBJ1-2; 9 nucleotides agree with TRBD1. Source material: PBMCs. This receptor was obtained from a woman aged 18-30 years in good health and CMV-seronegative. CDR3 DNA: TGTGCCAGCAGTGGGGGACAGGGCCAATCCTATGGCTACACCTTC. It specifies CASSGGQGQSYGYTF.